The clone carrying this TCR beta chain was counted once. The sample is drawn from a study of cytomegalovirus exposure and HLA in healthy donors. V was pared by 5 bases and J by 6 bases, with 19 bases between. CDR3 length equals 15 residues. Looked up from germline, CDR1 is MNHNY and CDR2 is SVGAGI (reference sequence). PCR was performed using 60 Vbeta and 13 Jbeta primers. The protocol was immunoSEQ multiplex PCR, while the TCRdb copy is restricted to in-frame clones and leaves out a portion. Of some 200,000 clones in the sample, over 75% were seen once. The source material was PBMCs. The TCR sequence derives from a female donor in good health and CMV-seronegative. The rearrangement joins TRBV6-6 to TRBJ1-1; TRBD1 might be the D (6 bases). CDR3: CASSDPYRAVAEAFF. CDR3 in DNA: TGTGCCAGCAGTGACCCCTACAGGGCGGTGGCTGAAGCTTTCTTT.